The 21 T cell receptor beta chains reported below all come from one sample, sequenced in a study of T cell changes during pregnancy in multiple sclerosis. Only in-frame clones appear in the TCRdb table, and some are missing; sequencing was by immunoSEQ multiplex PCR. The sample yields around 62,000 clones, approximately 90% seen once. The input for sequencing was peripheral blood, taken in the first trimester of pregnancy. These receptors all come from a female donor with multiple sclerosis, enrolled in a pregnancy study.

The chain combines TRBV19 with TRBJ2-1; 9 bases align to TRBD2. Trimming took 2 bases from V and 5 from J; bases not matched to a gene: 7. Germline values: CDR1 LNHDA, CDR2 SQIVND (reference sequence). This CDR3 contains 16 residues. The CDR3 spells CASSIFGLAGNNEQFF. CDR3 DNA: TGTGCCAGTAGTATATTCGGCCTAGCGGGAAACAATGAGCAGTTCTTC.

V usage is TRBV7-2 and J usage is TRBJ1-2; D is unclear. CDR1 and CDR2 (germline): SGHTA, FQGNSA. The CDR3 runs 12 residues. V was shortened by 7 bases and J by 4 bases, with 10 bases between the two germline ends. The CDR3 DNA reads TGTGCCAGCACCCGGTGGGCCTATGGCTACACCTTC. This gives the protein CASTRWAYGYTF.

The rearrangement links TRBV6-1 to TRBJ2-2; the match to TRBD1 covers 8 bases. The CDR3 totals 15 residues. Germline values: CDR1 MNHNS, CDR2 SASEGT. V lost 8 bases and J lost 1; bases outside the gene matches: 6. The CDR3 loop reads CASFTGTGNTGELFF. CDR3 in DNA: TGTGCCAGCTTCACCGGGACAGGGAACACCGGGGAGCTGTTTTTT.

The chain links TRBV9 to TRBJ2-1; 9 nucleotides line up with TRBD2. Germline assignment: CDR1 SGDLS and CDR2 YYNGEE. The V segment lost 2 bases and the J segment 1 base; nucleotides outside the gene matches: 4. The CDR3 loop spans 16 amino acids. CDR3 in DNA: TGTGCCAGCAGCGTTGGGACTAGCTGGTCCTACAATGAGCAGTTCTTC. As protein: CASSVGTSWSYNEQFF.

J is TRBJ1-1 and V is TRBV6-5; no clear D gene. In germline, CDR1 is MNHEY, CDR2 SVGAGI. The CDR3 runs to 14 residues. V lost 0 bases and J 4 bases, leaving 9 bases between the germline ends. The CDR3: CASSYSAIGTEAFF. The CDR3 DNA follows: TGTGCCAGCAGTTACTCAGCTATTGGCACTGAAGCTTTCTTT.

The chain combines TRBV6-1 with TRBJ2-7; 8 bases are shared with TRBD1. V shed 4 bases and J 2 bases; nucleotides not matched to a gene: 7. The CDR3 contains 15 residues. The germline V gene has CDR1 MNHNS and CDR2 SASEGT. In DNA form, the CDR3 reads TGTGCCAGCAGTGTTCCGGGACAGGCGACCTACGAGCAGTACTTC. Its protein is CASSVPGQATYEQYF.

The chain combines TRBV18 with TRBJ1-1, with D uncertain. CDR3 length: 16 residues. V shed 3 bases and J shed 2 bases, with 16 bases lying between them. Germline lookup yields CDR1 KGHSH and CDR2 LQKENI. CDR3 DNA: TGTGCCAGCTCACCCTCCCGGCGAGGCCTCAACACTGAAGCTTTCTTT. As protein: CASSPSRRGLNTEAFF.

The chain links TRBV2 to TRBJ2-5; 10 nucleotides align to TRBD2. CDR1 and CDR2 from the germline V gene are SNHLY and FYNNEI. V gave up 7 bases and J gave up 3 bases; unmatched junction bases: 11. The CDR3 runs 16 residues. The chain's CDR3 is CASNWLAGVSKETQYF. The DNA for the CDR3 is TGTGCCAGCAACTGGCTAGCGGGGGTTTCAAAAGAGACCCAGTACTTC.

This sequence joins TRBV6-6 and TRBJ2-1, with D perhaps TRBD2 (6 bases). Germline V gene lookup returns CDR1 MNHNY and CDR2 SVGAGI (reference sequence). The CDR3 length is 11 residues. V dropped 5 bases and J dropped 15 bases, with 14 bases sitting between them. The CDR3 loop is CASSLRTSLFF. The CDR3 coding sequence is TGTGCCAGCAGTCTCCGAACTAGCCTGTTCTTC.

This rearrangement joins TRBV7-2 to TRBJ1-3; D not certain. The CDR3 consists of 12 residues. The V end lost 4 bases, the J end lost 4 bases, and 5 bases lay between the germline ends. Germline V gene lookup returns CDR1 SGHTA and CDR2 FQGNSA. The CDR3 reads CASSSRGNTIYF. CDR3 in DNA: TGTGCCAGCAGCTCCAGGGGAAACACCATATATTTT.

V is TRBV2 and J is TRBJ2-7; 10 bases fit TRBD1. V was pared by 7 bases and J by 5 bases, with 17 bases of the junction left unmatched. The CDR3 has 17 amino acids. CDR1 is SNHLY and CDR2 is FYNNEI in the germline V gene. The CDR3 reads CASKVEKDRGKWDEQYF. The CDR3 DNA follows: TGTGCCAGCAAAGTGGAGAAGGACAGGGGGAAATGGGACGAGCAGTACTTC.

The genes are TRBV7-3 and TRBJ1-1, with 7 bases matching TRBD1. The CDR3 runs 15 residues. CDR1 is SGHTA, CDR2 FQGTGA, per germline. The junction had 5 bases not matched to a gene; V was cut back by 3 bases and J by 1 base. The CDR3 coding sequence is TGTGCCAGCAGCTTGCTCGGGACAGCGAACACTGAAGCTTTCTTT. Its protein is CASSLLGTANTEAFF.

The count of this clone is one. The chain is built from TRBV18 and TRBJ1-2; D is possibly TRBD1 (5 bases). This CDR3 region has 13 residues. In germline, CDR1 is KGHSH, CDR2 LQKENI. Trimming shortened V by 2 bases and J by 8 bases, and 12 bases separated the two germline ends. CDR3 sequence reads: CASSPGAAQGYTF. The CDR3 DNA reads TGTGCCAGCTCACCAGGGGCAGCCCAGGGCTACACCTTC.

V and J are TRBV10-3 and TRBJ2-2; maybe TRBD2 (7 bases). Germline V gene data show CDR1 as ENHRY and CDR2 as SYGVKD. Trimming removed 10 bases from V and 0 bases from J, with 24 bases in between. The CDR3 loop spans 18 amino acids. The DNA for the CDR3 is TGTGCCACCTCGTCACAATTTGCGGGGGCCGCGAACACCGGGGAGCTGTTTTTT. Translated: CATSSQFAGAANTGELFF.

This CDR3 reads CAWSSWSRSEQYF. The CDR3, as DNA: TGTGCCTGGAGTTCATGGAGTAGATCCGAGCAGTACTTC. This chain connects TRBV30 to TRBJ2-7, with D uncertain. CDR1 is GTSNPN and CDR2 is SVGIG in the germline V gene (reference sequence). The CDR3 is 13 amino acids. Between the trimmed V and J ends, which lost 2 bases and 6 bases, there was a span of 14 bases.

The gene calls are TRBV4-3 and TRBJ1-6, with 7 bases lining up with TRBD1. This CDR3 spans 13 amino acids. Per germline, CDR1 LGHNA and CDR2 YSLEER. The trim removed 4 bases at V and 11 bases at J, leaving 5 bases unmatched. This CDR3 reads CASSLETGTPLHF. Here the CDR3 DNA reads TGCGCCAGCAGCCTAGAGACAGGGACACCCCTCCACTTT.

The chain employs TRBV2 and TRBJ1-1, with D perhaps TRBD1 (6 bases). The CDR3 contains 13 residues. Germline-derived CDR1 and CDR2 are SNHLY and FYNNEI. V dropped 3 bases and J dropped 4 bases, with 9 bases sitting between them. CDR3 loop: CASSEQQGTEAFF. The CDR3 DNA reads TGTGCCAGCAGTGAGCAACAGGGCACTGAAGCTTTCTTT.

This clone occurred once. The V and J genes are TRBV6-1 and TRBJ2-7; 8 nucleotides line up with TRBD2. V lost 3 bases to trimming and J lost 0 bases; unmatched junction nucleotides: 10. The germline gives CDR1 MNHNS, CDR2 SASEGT. The CDR3 has 17 amino acids. CDR3 residues: CASSEDGGAPLSYEQYF. Written as DNA, the CDR3 is TGTGCCAGCAGTGAGGACGGGGGGGCACCCCTCTCCTACGAGCAGTACTTC.

This clone occurred a few times. The gene calls are TRBV19 and TRBJ2-1; no firm D call. V was shortened by 1 base and J by 0 bases, with 10 bases between the two germline ends. Germline lookup yields CDR1 LNHDA and CDR2 SQIVND (reference sequence). The CDR3 contains 16 residues. CDR3 loop: CASSIGPFPSYNEQFF. In nucleotides, the CDR3 is TGTGCCAGTAGTATAGGTCCCTTCCCCTCCTACAATGAGCAGTTCTTC.

This clone was seen only once. CDR3 coding DNA: TGTGCCAGCAGCTTCGTCGGGGGCACTGAAGCTTTCTTT. Protein sequence: CASSFVGGTEAFF. The gene calls are TRBV11-2 and TRBJ1-1; maybe TRBD1 (5 bases). V lost 3 bases and J lost 4, with 9 bases in between. This CDR3 comprises 13 residues. Germline V gene data show CDR1 as SGHAT and CDR2 as FQNNGV.

V gene TRBV29-1 combines with J gene TRBJ2-7, with 8 bases that match TRBD1. The length of the CDR3 is 12 residues. CDR1 is SQVTM and CDR2 is ANQGSEA in the germline V gene. Trimming removed 4 bases from V and 7 bases from J; junction bases left unmatched: 6. Written as DNA, the CDR3 is TGCAGCGTTGCCGGACAGGGCCGGGAGCAGTACTTC. It yields the protein CSVAGQGREQYF.